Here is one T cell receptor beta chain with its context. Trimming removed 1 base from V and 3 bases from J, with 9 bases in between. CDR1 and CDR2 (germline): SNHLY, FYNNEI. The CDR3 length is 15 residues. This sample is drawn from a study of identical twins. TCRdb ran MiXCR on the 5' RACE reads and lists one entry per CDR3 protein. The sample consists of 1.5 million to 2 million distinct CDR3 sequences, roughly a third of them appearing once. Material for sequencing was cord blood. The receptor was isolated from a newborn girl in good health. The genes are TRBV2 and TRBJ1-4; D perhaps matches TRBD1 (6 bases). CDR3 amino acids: CASSEVKGANEKLFF. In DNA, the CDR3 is TGTGCCAGCAGTGAAGTGAAGGGGGCTAATGAAAAACTGTTTTTT.